This T cell receptor (beta chain) appears in the sequencing data of a study of cytomegalovirus exposure and HLA in healthy donors. Overall study findings and caveats: Among donors in an Asian-associated ancestry cluster, a later analysis reportedly found fewer N-insertions than the approximately 700-donor mean. Analyzed later, most CMV-associated TCR beta chains appeared HLA-restricted.

This clone was found a few times. Its antigen is as yet unknown. Vbeta (60) and Jbeta (13) primers were used in the PCR. TCRdb's copy holds only in-frame clones and misses some; the assay was immunoSEQ multiplex PCR. Counted here are about 72,000 clones, 75% to 90% occurring once; the ten biggest clones make up around 7%. Likely unrecorded immune exposures existed in these nominally healthy donors. Per the germline V gene, CDR1 is SGHTA and CDR2 is FQGTGA. Trimming stripped 3 bases from V and 6 bases from J, with 11 bases between. The CDR3 sequence is 13 residues long. The material sequenced was PBMCs. The V and J genes are TRBV7-3 and TRBJ1-2; a weak D match, TRBD1 (6 bases). The clonotype originates from a human donor in good health. CDR3 in amino acids: CASSLDSRNGYTF. As DNA, the CDR3 is TGTGCCAGCAGCTTGGACAGCCGAAATGGCTACACCTTC.